Each of the 16 T cell receptor beta chains below was sequenced from the same sample in a study of T-cell memory formation after mild COVID-19. TCRdb reprocessed the 5' RACE reads via MiXCR and lists one record per CDR3 protein. The data contain 300,000 or so distinct CDR3 sequences, around 15% of them singletons. The sequencing input was PBMCs or a T cell subset sorted from them (not recorded which). The source of these receptors is a man younger than 35 who had mild COVID-19 (a few samples of this study predate the infection). Cell type and time point are not known.

The rearrangement joins TRBV4-1 to TRBJ2-7; no firm D call. V was trimmed by 7 bases and J by 2 bases, leaving 15 bases between them. This CDR3 has 14 residues. CDR1 is MGHRA, CDR2 YSYEKL, per germline. CDR3 sequence: CASTLRAVAYEQYV. CDR3 DNA sequence: TGCGCCAGCACCCTACGGGCAGTCGCCTACGAGCAGTACGTC.

The table lists this clonotype with a few counts. This chain links TRBV6-5 with TRBJ2-7, with a tentative D call TRBD1 (5 bases). V lost 6 bases and J 4 bases, leaving 13 bases between the germline ends. Germline V gives CDR1 MNHEY, CDR2 SVGAGI. The CDR3 sequence is 13 residues long. The CDR3 DNA sequence: TGTGCCAGCAGATCTGGACACCAATACGAGCAGTACGTC. Translation: CASRSGHQYEQYV.

V is TRBV4-1 and J is TRBJ2-7; 7 nucleotides line up with TRBD1. Germline V lookup: CDR1 MGHRA, CDR2 YSYEKL. CDR3 length: 16 residues. The junction had 9 bases not matched to a gene; V was cut back by 4 bases and J by 0 bases. CDR3 sequence reads: CASSRGTGADSYEQYV. CDR3 coding DNA: TGCGCCAGCAGCCGCGGTACAGGGGCCGACTCCTACGAGCAGTACGTC.

A few counts support this clonotype. Since a much larger clone is just one base distant, this may be a read error. The gene calls are TRBV7-6 and TRBJ2-1; D may correspond to TRBD1 or TRBD2 (5 bases each). Germline V gene lookup returns CDR1 SGHVS and CDR2 FNYEAQ. V was trimmed by 5 bases and J by 0 bases, leaving 8 bases between them. CDR3 length: 14 residues. The CDR3 DNA reads TGTGCCAGCAGCCGGGACGGCTCCTACAATGAGCAGTTCTTC. Translated, it gives CASSRDGSYNEQFF.

The V and J genes are TRBV12-3 or TRBV12-4 and TRBJ2-3; tentative D call: TRBD2 (6 bases). This CDR3 comprises 15 residues. Between the trimmed V and J ends, which lost 4 bases and 2 bases, there was a span of 13 bases. CDR3 residues: CASSSQRGNTDTQYF. CDR3 nucleotide sequence: TGTGCCAGCAGTTCCCAACGGGGGAACACAGATACGCAGTATTTT.

This clonotype was found a few times. V usage is TRBV6-1 and J usage is TRBJ2-1; 7 positions match TRBD2. V dropped 2 bases and J dropped 7; count of bases not matched to a gene: 8. Germline V CDR1 and CDR2: MNHNS, SASEGT. The CDR3 is 15 residues long. DNA of the CDR3: TGTGCCAGCAGTGAAATTGAGCGGGGAAAGAATGAGCAGTTCTTC. Translating gives CASSEIERGKNEQFF.

J is TRBJ2-7 and V is TRBV10-3; possibly TRBD1 for D (6 bases). This CDR3 region has 13 residues. The V end lost 0 bases, the J end lost 6 bases, and 9 bases lay between the germline ends. CDR1 and CDR2 from the germline V gene are ENHRY and SYGVKD. The CDR3 DNA follows: TGTGCCATCAGTGAGTCGCGAGGGGGCGAGCAGTACTTC. It translates to CAISESRGGEQYF.

V is TRBV20-1 and J is TRBJ1-1; tentatively, D is TRBD1 (5 bases). V gave up 4 bases and J gave up 5 bases, with 14 bases separating them. The germline V gene has CDR1 DFQATT and CDR2 SNEGSKA (reference sequence). CDR3 length equals 13 residues. CDR3 sequence (DNA): TGCAGTGCTACCTCCCCCCAGGGAACTGAAGCTTTCTTT. It codes for CSATSPQGTEAFF.

The V and J genes are TRBV7-2 and TRBJ1-4; weak D call: TRBD1 (6 bases). From germline, CDR1 is SGHTA and CDR2 FQGNSA. Trimming removed 5 bases from V and 4 bases from J, with 8 bases in between. The CDR3 is 13 residues long. CDR3 nucleotides: TGTGCCAGCAGCCGACAGGTTAATGAAAAACTGTTTTTT. It encodes CASSRQVNEKLFF.

This clonotype was recorded a few times. The chain joins TRBV4-1 to TRBJ1-6; a weak D match, TRBD1 (6 bases). Trimming stripped 5 bases from V and 5 bases from J, with 10 bases between. CDR3 length: 14 residues. In germline, CDR1 is MGHRA, CDR2 YSYEKL. CDR3 sequence: CASSSQGDNSPLHF. The CDR3 nucleotides read TGCGCCAGCAGCTCACAGGGAGATAATTCACCCCTCCACTTT.

V gene TRBV11-1 combines with J gene TRBJ1-2; 10 nucleotides align to TRBD1. Germline V gene sequence: CDR1 SGHAT, CDR2 FQDESV (reference sequence). V was clipped by 4 bases and J by 8 bases; unmatched bases: 13. The CDR3 has 16 residues. DNA for the CDR3: TGTGCCAGCAGCTCGATATACCCCGGGACAGGGGAAGGCTACACCTTC. Its protein is CASSSIYPGTGEGYTF. The full variable domain, completed using reference TRBV11-1 and TRBJ1-2, is EAEVAQSPRYKITEKSQAVAFWCDPISGHATLYWYRQILGQGPELLVQFQDESVVDDSQLPKDRFSAERLKGVDSTLKIQPAELGDSAMYLCASSSIYPGTGEGYTFGSGTRLTVV.

The V gene is TRBV2, the J gene TRBJ2-7, with a weak D call TRBD1 (6 bases). CDR1 and CDR2 (germline): SNHLY, FYNNEI. There are 12 residues in the CDR3. V lost 6 bases and J lost 3, with 9 bases in between. The CDR3 sequence: CASSADSYEQYF. CDR3 DNA sequence: TGTGCCAGCAGCGCGGACAGCTACGAGCAGTACTTC.

The chain is built from TRBV7-9 and TRBJ2-1; TRBD2 aligns across 7 bases. V lost 5 bases to trimming and J lost 10 bases; unmatched junction nucleotides: 11. In germline, CDR1 is SEHNR, CDR2 FQNEAQ (reference sequence). This CDR3 is built from 14 residues. This CDR3 reads CASSPLRGTREQFF. The CDR3 DNA reads TGTGCCAGCAGCCCCTTGCGGGGGACCCGGGAGCAGTTCTTC.

The chain recombines TRBV12-3 or TRBV12-4 with TRBJ1-1; the D gene is possibly TRBD1 (6 bases). The length of the CDR3 is 15 residues. V dropped 8 bases and J dropped 0 bases, with 16 bases sitting between them. DNA of the CDR3: TGTGCCAGCGACCTGCAGGGGACAATGAACACTGAAGCTTTCTTT. It is translated as CASDLQGTMNTEAFF.

The J gene is TRBJ1-4, the V gene TRBV29-1, with D possibly matching TRBD1 (6 bases). V dropped 4 bases and J dropped 9 bases, with 15 bases sitting between them. The CDR3 spans 13 residues. CDR1 SQVTM and CDR2 ANQGSEA come from the germline V gene. The CDR3 DNA reads as TGCAGCGTTGGGAGGACAGTCGGGAAAAAACTGTTTTTT. It translates to CSVGRTVGKKLFF.

This clonotype was detected only a few times. The V call is TRBV7-2, the J call TRBJ1-1; D uncertain. The CDR3 is 10 amino acids. Trimming stripped 11 bases from V and 11 bases from J, with 15 bases between. Germline values: CDR1 SGHTA, CDR2 FQGNSA. The CDR3 DNA reads TGTGCCTCGAGCAGGAGGGAGGCTTTCTTT. It codes for CASSRREAFF.